A selection of T cell receptor beta chains follows, all from one sample in a study of cytomegalovirus exposure and HLA in healthy donors. The repertoire was sequenced with immunoSEQ multiplex PCR; TCRdb's copy has only in-frame clones and lacks some. The sample gives 90,000 to 150,000 clones, about three fifths of which show up once; about 9% is in the top ten. The sequenced material came from PBMCs. These receptor sequences come from a man aged 35-49 years in good health and CMV-seropositive. Each CDR3 is given with its conserved first and last residue. D genes are given only for firm matches. Only part of the rows carry a size: once, few, many, or a class if the clone is expanded.

V	J	D	size	DNA	CDR3
TRBV5-4	TRBJ2-7	NA	NA	TGTGCCAGCAGCCCCGGAGGGGCCTACGAGCAGTACTTC	CASSPGGAYEQYF
TRBV7-2	TRBJ2-2	TRBD2	NA	TGTGCCAGCAGCTTCGGGACTAGCGTTCACACCGGGGAGCTGTTTTTT	CASSFGTSVHTGELFF
TRBV28	TRBJ2-7	TRBD2	NA	TGTGCCAGCAGTTTTGACTCTAGCGGGACTTACGAGCAGTACTTC	CASSFDSSGTYEQYF
TRBV5-1	TRBJ2-3	NA	NA	TGCGCCAGCAGGACAGGTTACACAGATACGCAGTATTTT	CASRTGYTDTQYF
TRBV14	TRBJ2-7	TRBD1	NA	TGTGCCAGCAGCCACCTCGGGACAGGGGGTTACGAGCAGTACTTC	CASSHLGTGGYEQYF
TRBV6-4	TRBJ2-3	TRBD2	NA	TGTGCCAGCAGTGAGCTAGCGGGGAGCACAGATACGCAGTATTTT	CASSELAGSTDTQYF
TRBV2	TRBJ1-2	TRBD1	NA	TGTGCCAGCAACGGACAGGGAGGCTATGGCTACACCTTC	CASNGQGGYGYTF
TRBV4-3	TRBJ2-7	NA	NA	TGCGCCAGCATCCGGGGTAGCGGATACGAGCAGTACTTC	CASIRGSGYEQYF
TRBV25-1	TRBJ2-5	NA	few	TGTGCCAGCGGAAGACAGCAAGAGACCCAGTACTTC	CASGRQQETQYF
TRBV5-5	TRBJ2-7	NA	few	TGTGCCAGCAGCTTGGACTTCTACGAGCAGTACTTC	CASSLDFYEQYF
TRBV10-3	TRBJ2-3	TRBD2	NA	TGTGCCATCAGTAGGGGACTAGCGGAGTCAGATACGCAGTATTTT	CAISRGLAESDTQYF
TRBV29-1	TRBJ2-7	NA	NA	TGCAGCGTCGCGCATCTTACCTACGAGCAGTACTTC	CSVAHLTYEQYF
TRBV7-3	TRBJ2-7	TRBD1	NA	TGTGCCAGCAGCTTAGGCCCAGGGGGCGGTTACGAGCAGTACTTC	CASSLGPGGGYEQYF
TRBV5-4	TRBJ1-4	TRBD1	NA	TGTGCCAGCAGCCGACAGGGAACTAATGAAAAACTGTTTTTT	CASSRQGTNEKLFF
TRBV27	TRBJ2-5	NA	NA	TGTGCCAGCAGCCCTTTAGGGGGAGAGACCCAGTACTTC	CASSPLGGETQYF
TRBV6-1	TRBJ2-3	TRBD2	few	TGTGCCAGCACTCCTGGGGGGGGCACAGATACGCAGTATTTT	CASTPGGGTDTQYF
TRBV5-1	TRBJ2-5	NA	NA	TGCGCCAGCAGCCCCCAGGGAGGGGGGGAGACCCAGTACTTC	CASSPQGGGETQYF
TRBV11-2	TRBJ1-2	TRBD1	once	TGTGCCAGCAGTACCCCGGGACAGGGGAGGGATGGCTACACCTTC	CASSTPGQGRDGYTF
TRBV2	TRBJ2-5	TRBD1	NA	TGTGCCAGCAGTGAAAACCCGGGACAGGGGGCGGGGACCCAGTACTTC	CASSENPGQGAGTQYF
TRBV7-8	TRBJ2-5	TRBD2	once	TGTGCCAGCAGCTTAGGGCAAGGGCAGGGAGGGGCCCAGTACTTC	CASSLGQGQGGAQYF
TRBV7-6	TRBJ1-4	TRBD1	few	TGTGCCAGCAGCCTGGGACAGGGGGGTGAAAAACTGTTTTTT	CASSLGQGGEKLFF
TRBV7-2	TRBJ2-7	TRBD1	NA	TGTGCCAGCAGCTCACCGCCGGGACAGTCTTCCTACGAGCAGTACTTC	CASSSPPGQSSYEQYF
TRBV29-1	TRBJ2-7	TRBD1	NA	TGCAGCGTTGGACAGGGGGCAGGCGAGCAGTACTTC	CSVGQGAGEQYF
TRBV7-9	TRBJ2-2	TRBD2	NA	TGTGCCAGCAGCGCAGGGACTAGCGGGCAGAACACCGGGGAGCTGTTTTTT	CASSAGTSGQNTGELFF
TRBV5-6	TRBJ2-7	NA	NA	TGTGCCAGCAGCCCGGGACTCATATACGAGCAGTACTTC	CASSPGLIYEQYF
TRBV10-1	TRBJ2-7	NA	NA	TGCGCCAGCAGCGACCCGTTTAGGTCTAGCGCTTTTAGCTCCTACGAGCAGTACTTC	CASSDPFRSSAFSSYEQYF
TRBV2	TRBJ2-7	NA	NA	TGTGCCATCAATTATCAGGGTCCCAAGGCCTACGAGCAGTACTTC	CAINYQGPKAYEQYF
TRBV7-8	TRBJ1-4	NA	medium-sized	TGTGCCAGCAGCTTAGTAACAGGGTTGGGAAAACTGTTTTTT	CASSLVTGLGKLFF
TRBV9	TRBJ1-2	NA	NA	TGTGCCAGCAGCGTAGAGGAGGGGACGGTTTATGGCTACACCTTC	CASSVEEGTVYGYTF
TRBV30	TRBJ2-7	NA	NA	TGTGCCTGGATAAGGCCAGGCATGACGATCCAGTACTTC	CAWIRPGMTIQYF
TRBV18	TRBJ2-4	TRBD1	few	TGTGCCAGCTCAGCGTCCGGGACAGGGACAATGGGAAACATTCAGTACTTC	CASSASGTGTMGNIQYF
TRBV6-1	TRBJ1-5	TRBD1	few	TGTGCCACAGGGACAGCATATAGCAATCAGCCCCAGCATTTT	CATGTAYSNQPQHF